These T cell receptor beta chains were read from a single sample in a study of neurological immune-mediated disorders. TCRdb redid the calling of the 5' RACE reads with MiXCR, one entry per CDR3 protein. Among about 55,000 distinct CDR3 sequences listed, roughly 3.5% were seen once. Sequenced: PBMCs. The source of these receptors is a man between 25 and 39 years old with multiple sclerosis. Both conserved end residues are part of each CDR3. D genes are given only for firm matches. Not every row has a clone size; where given, it reads once, few, many or a size class.

clone_size: many
d_call: .
v_call: TRBV11-2
j_call: TRBJ2-7
cdr3_aa: CASSLVTHSPEQYF
cdr3_nt: TGTGCCAGCAGCTTAGTGACGCACTCCCCCGAGCAGTACTTC

clone_size: many
d_call: .
v_call: TRBV12-3/TRBV12-4
j_call: TRBJ1-1
cdr3_aa: CASSLGRRSLLGAFF
cdr3_nt: TGTGCCAGCAGTTTGGGACGTCGGTCACTCTTAGGAGCTTTCTTT

clone_size: few
d_call: .
v_call: TRBV3-1
j_call: TRBJ2-3
cdr3_aa: CASSPGTFSSTDTQYF
cdr3_nt: TGTGCCAGCAGCCCCGGGACTTTCTCTAGCACAGATACGCAGTATTTT

clone_size: many
d_call: .
v_call: TRBV6-2/TRBV6-3
j_call: TRBJ2-3
cdr3_aa: CASSYSTGIDTQYF
cdr3_nt: TGTGCCAGCAGTTACTCGACAGGCATTGATACGCAGTATTTT

clone_size: many
d_call: .
v_call: TRBV5-1
j_call: TRBJ2-4
cdr3_aa: CASSLRGIQYF
cdr3_nt: TGCGCCAGCAGCCTGAGAGGAATTCAGTACTTC

clone_size: many
d_call: TRBD1
v_call: TRBV20-1
j_call: TRBJ1-2
cdr3_aa: CSASRQGANYGYTF
cdr3_nt: TGCAGTGCTAGCCGCCAGGGGGCTAACTATGGCTACACCTTC

clone_size: many
d_call: TRBD1
v_call: TRBV6-6
j_call: TRBJ1-5
cdr3_aa: CASLGAGGRQPQHF
cdr3_nt: TGTGCCAGCCTAGGGGCAGGGGGCCGACAGCCCCAGCATTTT

clone_size: many
d_call: .
v_call: TRBV7-9
j_call: TRBJ1-4
cdr3_aa: CASSLGREKLFF
cdr3_nt: TGTGCCAGCAGCTTAGGTCGTGAAAAACTGTTTTTT

clone_size: many
d_call: .
v_call: TRBV20-1
j_call: TRBJ1-4
cdr3_aa: CSAPNYASIGARSEKLFF
cdr3_nt: TGCAGTGCACCGAATTACGCTTCAATAGGGGCGCGAAGTGAAAAACTGTTTTTT

clone_size: many
d_call: .
v_call: TRBV6-1
j_call: TRBJ2-1
cdr3_aa: CASSKRGDHYNEQFF
cdr3_nt: TGTGCCAGCAGTAAAAGGGGGGACCACTACAATGAGCAGTTCTTC

clone_size: many
d_call: .
v_call: TRBV20-1
j_call: TRBJ1-4
cdr3_aa: CSARDYRATNEKLFF
cdr3_nt: TGCAGTGCTAGAGACTACAGGGCAACTAATGAAAAACTGTTTTTT

clone_size: many
d_call: .
v_call: TRBV3-1
j_call: TRBJ2-7
cdr3_aa: CASSPGRVNEQYF
cdr3_nt: TGTGCCAGCAGCCCTGGGAGAGTCAACGAGCAGTACTTC

clone_size: many
d_call: .
v_call: TRBV28
j_call: TRBJ2-5
cdr3_aa: CASSSSKGFGQETQYF
cdr3_nt: TGTGCCAGCAGTTCTAGTAAAGGGTTCGGGCAAGAGACCCAGTACTTC

clone_size: many
d_call: TRBD1
v_call: TRBV20-1
j_call: TRBJ2-7
cdr3_aa: CSARDLQGRTYEQYF
cdr3_nt: TGCAGTGCTAGAGATCTACAGGGGCGCACCTACGAGCAGTACTTC

clone_size: many
d_call: TRBD1
v_call: TRBV5-1
j_call: TRBJ1-1
cdr3_aa: CASSKVQGGNTEAFF
cdr3_nt: TGCGCCAGCAGCAAGGTACAGGGGGGGAACACTGAAGCTTTCTTT

clone_size: many
d_call: .
v_call: TRBV29-1
j_call: TRBJ2-5
cdr3_aa: CSVEPREETQYF
cdr3_nt: TGCAGCGTTGAGCCCAGGGAAGAGACCCAGTACTTC

clone_size: many
d_call: TRBD1
v_call: TRBV5-1
j_call: TRBJ1-4
cdr3_aa: CASSTGTGGEKLFF
cdr3_nt: TGCGCCAGCAGCACTGGGACAGGCGGAGAAAAACTGTTTTTT

clone_size: .
d_call: .
v_call: TRBV18
j_call: TRBJ2-7
cdr3_aa: CASSPPEGFTGTTHEQYF
cdr3_nt: TGTGCCAGCTCACCACCGGAGGGATTTACAGGCACTACCCACGAGCAGTACTTC

clone_size: many
d_call: TRBD1
v_call: TRBV5-6
j_call: TRBJ2-7
cdr3_aa: CASSFRDRIDYEQYF
cdr3_nt: TGTGCCAGCAGCTTTCGGGACAGGATTGACTACGAGCAGTACTTC

clone_size: many
d_call: .
v_call: TRBV29-1
j_call: TRBJ2-6
cdr3_aa: CSVVGAGANVLTF
cdr3_nt: TGCAGCGTTGTAGGGGCTGGGGCCAACGTCCTGACTTTC

clone_size: many
d_call: .
v_call: TRBV20-1
j_call: TRBJ1-2
cdr3_aa: CSARDQDPGYTF
cdr3_nt: TGCAGTGCTAGAGATCAAGATCCCGGCTACACCTTC

clone_size: many
d_call: .
v_call: TRBV5-1
j_call: TRBJ1-1
cdr3_aa: CASSGQQNTEAFF
cdr3_nt: TGCGCCAGCAGCGGACAGCAGAACACTGAAGCTTTCTTT

clone_size: few
d_call: .
v_call: TRBV5-1
j_call: TRBJ2-7
cdr3_aa: CASRLGYEQYF
cdr3_nt: TGCGCCAGCAGATTGGGGTACGAGCAGTACTTC

clone_size: .
d_call: TRBD2
v_call: TRBV6-2/TRBV6-3
j_call: TRBJ2-1
cdr3_aa: CASSRIPGLGVSYNEQFF
cdr3_nt: TGTGCCAGCAGCAGGATACCGGGACTAGGTGTCTCCTACAATGAGCAGTTCTTC

clone_size: many
d_call: .
v_call: TRBV6-5
j_call: TRBJ2-5
cdr3_aa: CASSYSKGVPSMETQYF
cdr3_nt: TGTGCCAGCAGTTACTCGAAAGGGGTGCCCTCTATGGAGACCCAGTACTTC

clone_size: many
d_call: .
v_call: TRBV6-5
j_call: TRBJ2-4
cdr3_aa: CASSYRGAKNIQYF
cdr3_nt: TGTGCCAGCAGTTACCGGGGGGCCAAAAACATTCAGTACTTC

clone_size: many
d_call: .
v_call: TRBV18
j_call: TRBJ2-7
cdr3_aa: CASSPPGRAYEQYF
cdr3_nt: TGTGCCAGCTCACCACCGGGCAGGGCGTACGAGCAGTACTTC

clone_size: many
d_call: .
v_call: TRBV20-1
j_call: TRBJ1-5
cdr3_aa: CSARVADRPQHF
cdr3_nt: TGCAGTGCTAGAGTCGCCGACCGGCCCCAGCATTTT

clone_size: many
d_call: .
v_call: TRBV20-1
j_call: TRBJ1-1
cdr3_aa: CSARPTNRENTEAFF
cdr3_nt: TGCAGTGCTAGACCTACAAACAGGGAGAACACTGAAGCTTTCTTT

clone_size: many
d_call: .
v_call: TRBV5-1
j_call: TRBJ2-7
cdr3_aa: CASHDSTSYEQYF
cdr3_nt: TGCGCCAGCCACGACTCGACATCCTACGAGCAGTACTTC

clone_size: many
d_call: .
v_call: TRBV7-2
j_call: TRBJ2-3
cdr3_aa: CASSLGFATYTDTQYF
cdr3_nt: TGTGCCAGCAGCTTAGGTTTCGCTACCTACACAGATACGCAGTATTTT

clone_size: many
d_call: TRBD2
v_call: TRBV10-3
j_call: TRBJ2-5
cdr3_aa: CAISDVAGESETQYF
cdr3_nt: TGTGCCATCAGTGACGTAGCGGGGGAATCGGAGACCCAGTACTTC

clone_size: many
d_call: .
v_call: TRBV9
j_call: TRBJ2-3
cdr3_aa: CASSDSTALSDTQYF
cdr3_nt: TGTGCCAGCAGCGACTCGACGGCCCTTTCAGATACGCAGTATTTT

clone_size: many
d_call: .
v_call: TRBV18
j_call: TRBJ2-5
cdr3_aa: CASSLTIGQETQYF
cdr3_nt: TGTGCCAGCTCACTTACCATAGGTCAAGAGACCCAGTACTTC

clone_size: many
d_call: .
v_call: TRBV5-5
j_call: TRBJ2-5
cdr3_aa: CASRRAASLQETQYF
cdr3_nt: TGTGCCAGCAGAAGGGCGGCAAGCCTCCAAGAGACCCAGTACTTC

clone_size: few
d_call: .
v_call: TRBV5-1
j_call: TRBJ2-5
cdr3_aa: CASSLGGSGETQYF
cdr3_nt: TGCGCCAGCAGCTTGGGAGGGTCCGGAGAGACCCAGTACTTC

clone_size: many
d_call: .
v_call: TRBV6-2/TRBV6-3
j_call: TRBJ2-2
cdr3_aa: CASSGTGTGELFF
cdr3_nt: TGTGCCAGCAGTGGTACAGGGACCGGGGAGCTGTTTTTT

clone_size: many
d_call: .
v_call: TRBV7-9
j_call: TRBJ2-1
cdr3_aa: CASSLEEVNEQFF
cdr3_nt: TGTGCCAGCAGCTTAGAGGAGGTCAATGAGCAGTTCTTC

clone_size: many
d_call: TRBD2
v_call: TRBV3-1
j_call: TRBJ2-2
cdr3_aa: CASSLAGRVTGELFF
cdr3_nt: TGTGCCAGCAGCCTAGCGGGAAGAGTCACCGGGGAGCTGTTTTTT

clone_size: many
d_call: .
v_call: TRBV14
j_call: TRBJ1-5
cdr3_aa: CASSRYTAGAQHF
cdr3_nt: TGTGCCAGCAGCCGATACACGGCGGGAGCCCAGCATTTT

clone_size: many
d_call: .
v_call: TRBV6-5
j_call: TRBJ1-1
cdr3_aa: CASSYDYTEAFF
cdr3_nt: TGTGCCAGCAGTTATGATTACACTGAAGCTTTCTTT

clone_size: many
d_call: .
v_call: TRBV7-3
j_call: TRBJ1-6
cdr3_aa: CASSSTGGRYSPLHF
cdr3_nt: TGTGCCAGCAGCTCCACCGGGGGTCGGTATTCACCCCTCCACTTT

clone_size: many
d_call: TRBD2
v_call: TRBV4-1
j_call: TRBJ2-1
cdr3_aa: CASSQLTSGGANNEQFF
cdr3_nt: TGCGCCAGCAGCCAATTGACTAGCGGGGGGGCCAACAATGAGCAGTTCTTC

clone_size: medium-sized
d_call: .
v_call: TRBV20-1
j_call: TRBJ2-1
cdr3_aa: CSARGSTYNEQFF
cdr3_nt: TGCAGTGCTAGAGGCTCTACCTACAATGAGCAGTTCTTC

clone_size: many
d_call: .
v_call: TRBV4-1
j_call: TRBJ1-4
cdr3_aa: CASSQVQGEKLFF
cdr3_nt: TGCGCCAGCAGCCAAGTTCAAGGAGAAAAACTGTTTTTT

clone_size: many
d_call: TRBD1
v_call: TRBV29-1
j_call: TRBJ1-1
cdr3_aa: CSVAGQGAIVGTEAFF
cdr3_nt: TGCAGCGTTGCGGGACAGGGGGCCATCGTCGGAACTGAAGCTTTCTTT

clone_size: many
d_call: .
v_call: TRBV20-1
j_call: TRBJ2-7
cdr3_aa: CSASWGRAAYEQYF
cdr3_nt: TGCAGTGCTAGTTGGGGTCGGGCGGCCTACGAGCAGTACTTC

clone_size: .
d_call: .
v_call: TRBV18
j_call: TRBJ2-7
cdr3_aa: CPSSPRFIYEQYF
cdr3_nt: TGTCCCAGCTCACCACGCTTTATCTACGAGCAGTACTTC

clone_size: many
d_call: .
v_call: TRBV28
j_call: TRBJ2-5
cdr3_aa: CASRPTPGTQETQYF
cdr3_nt: TGTGCCAGCAGACCTACTCCAGGGACACAAGAGACCCAGTACTTC

clone_size: .
d_call: TRBD1
v_call: TRBV3-1
j_call: TRBJ1-1
cdr3_aa: CASSPGQGVYTEAFF
cdr3_nt: TGTGCCAGCAGCCCGGGACAGGGGGTGTACACTGAAGCTTTCTTT

clone_size: .
d_call: .
v_call: TRBV11-2
j_call: TRBJ2-7
cdr3_aa: CASSLWGYSYEQYF
cdr3_nt: TGTGCCAGCAGCTTATGGGGGTACTCCTACGAGCAGTACTTC

clone_size: many
d_call: TRBD1
v_call: TRBV5-1
j_call: TRBJ2-7
cdr3_aa: CASSLGTGFYEQYF
cdr3_nt: TGCGCCAGCAGCTTAGGGACAGGGTTCTACGAGCAGTACTTC

clone_size: many
d_call: .
v_call: TRBV27
j_call: TRBJ1-2
cdr3_aa: CASRTRAHGNYGYTF
cdr3_nt: TGTGCCAGCCGAACCCGGGCCCACGGTAACTATGGCTACACCTTC

clone_size: many
d_call: .
v_call: TRBV12-3/TRBV12-4
j_call: TRBJ1-5
cdr3_aa: CASSYRGLTPNQPQHF
cdr3_nt: TGTGCCAGCAGTTATCGGGGGCTGACCCCCAATCAGCCCCAGCATTTT

clone_size: many
d_call: .
v_call: TRBV28
j_call: TRBJ2-7
cdr3_aa: CAIQRGDSYEQYF
cdr3_nt: TGTGCCATCCAGAGGGGGGACTCCTACGAGCAGTACTTC

clone_size: many
d_call: .
v_call: TRBV2
j_call: TRBJ2-2
cdr3_aa: CASRIRETGELFF
cdr3_nt: TGTGCCAGCAGGATACGGGAAACCGGGGAGCTGTTTTTT

clone_size: many
d_call: .
v_call: TRBV5-6
j_call: TRBJ1-1
cdr3_aa: CASSRQGSNTEAFF
cdr3_nt: TGTGCCAGCAGCCGGCAGGGCTCCAACACTGAAGCTTTCTTT

clone_size: many
d_call: .
v_call: TRBV5-1
j_call: TRBJ1-3
cdr3_aa: CASSLGASSGNTIYF
cdr3_nt: TGCGCCAGCAGCTTAGGGGCCTCCTCTGGAAACACCATATATTTT

clone_size: many
d_call: TRBD2
v_call: TRBV28
j_call: TRBJ2-5
cdr3_aa: CASSLFLSRTSGYQETQYF
cdr3_nt: TGTGCCAGCAGTTTATTTCTTTCCAGGACTAGCGGGTACCAAGAGACCCAGTACTTC